This T cell receptor beta chain was sequenced during a study of neoadjuvant anti-PD-1 for oral cavity cancer. Across the study: Patients without progression got a fourth dose around day 43.

The assay was immunoSEQ multiplex PCR, and TCRdb's table has in-frame clones only and misses some. The sample shows about 72,000 clones, about 86% of them seen only once. J gave up 2 bases and V 4 bases, and 4 bases lay outside the gene matches. In germline, CDR1 is SGHRS, CDR2 YFSETQ. This CDR3 is built from 15 residues. No culture or expansion preceded analysis of these blood cells. Sequenced here: PBMCs, sampled before nivolumab (anti-PD-1) treatment. The V call is TRBV5-1, the J call TRBJ2-7, with 12 bases aligning to TRBD1. The source of this sequence is a person aged 35-79 years with oral cavity squamous cell carcinoma. In DNA, the CDR3 is TGCGCCAGCAGCCTGGGACAGGGGGCTACCTACGAGCAGTACTTC. This sequence encodes CASSLGQGATYEQYF.